This T cell receptor (beta chain) stems from a study of T-cell memory formation after mild COVID-19. Study as a whole: TCR clusters were mostly confined to one donor each.

The CDR3 sequence is 15 residues long. Germline values: CDR1 SGHRS, CDR2 YFSETQ. J was trimmed by 5 bases and V by 0 bases; bases with no gene match: 4. Using its own MiXCR run on the 5' RACE reads, TCRdb lists one record per CDR3 protein. Altogether more than 350,000 distinct CDR3 sequences are present, roughly 15% being singletons, with the ten largest covering 20% to 25%. The V gene is TRBV5-1, the J gene TRBJ2-3, with 9 nucleotides matching TRBD2. The sample consisted of PBMCs or a T cell subset sorted from them (not recorded which). This TCR was recovered from a man between 18 and 29 years old who had mild COVID-19 (a few samples of this study predate the infection). Cell type and time point are not known. DNA of the CDR3: TGCGCCAGCAGCTTGGCCCTAGCGGGGATAGATACGCAGTATTTT. Amino acid sequence: CASSLALAGIDTQYF.